The 23 T cell receptor beta chains listed next were all sequenced from one sample in a study of PD-1 blockade in mismatch repair-deficient tumors. Assay: immunoSEQ multiplex PCR; the TCRdb copy retains only in-frame clones and omits some. The sample consists of 30,000 to 40,000 clones, 80% of them appearing once. Sample: PBMCs, taken 6 to 7 weeks after starting pembrolizumab. These receptor sequences come from an adult with mismatch repair-deficient cancer.

The gene calls are TRBV27 and TRBJ2-5, with TRBD2 identical over 16 bases. Losses at the gene ends were 5 bases for V and 5 bases for J; bases not matched to a gene: 5. The CDR3 totals 16 residues. CDR1 and CDR2 from the germline V gene are MNHEY and SMNVEV (reference sequence). The chain's CDR3 is CASSLGLAGGWETQYF. CDR3 bases: TGTGCCAGCAGTCTGGGACTAGCGGGAGGGTGGGAGACCCAGTACTTC.

The chain has TRBV18 and TRBJ2-3; a possible D gene is TRBD1 (5 bases). CDR1 and CDR2 (germline): KGHSH, LQKENI. Trimming left V 3 bases short and J 0 bases short, with 10 bases between. This CDR3 region has 15 residues. CDR3: CASSPTEYSTDTQYF. CDR3 DNA sequence: TGTGCCAGCTCACCGACAGAGTATAGCACAGATACGCAGTATTTT.

The chain is built from TRBV7-9 and TRBJ1-1; D is uncertain. CDR1 is SEHNR, CDR2 FQNEAQ, per germline (reference sequence). V was pared by 1 base and J by 8 bases, with 17 bases between. The CDR3 runs to 15 residues. CDR3 sequence reads: CASSLVAQSLSEAFF. CDR3 coding DNA: TGTGCCAGCAGCTTAGTTGCACAGAGTCTTTCCGAAGCTTTCTTT.

The chain joins TRBV7-6 to TRBJ1-2; unclear D gene. With 3 bases removed from V and 2 bases from J, the gap between germline ends came to 13 bases. Germline CDR1 is SGHVS and CDR2 is FNYEAQ. The CDR3 is made up of 15 amino acids. In DNA, the CDR3 is TGTGCCAGCAGCTTTCTTCAGGAACCCAACTATGGCTACACCTTC. Translation gives CASSFLQEPNYGYTF.

This clone was observed once. J is TRBJ2-2 and V is TRBV7-3, with TRBD2 matching over 13 bases. This CDR3 spans 20 amino acids. Trimming at V came to 5 bases and at J to 0 bases, leaving 12 bases not matched to a gene. The V gene's germline CDR1 is SGHTA and CDR2 FQGTGA. CDR3 in DNA: TGTGCCAGCAGCCAATTGACTAGCGGGAGGATGGGTTCGAACACCGGGGAGCTGTTTTTT. As protein: CASSQLTSGRMGSNTGELFF.

By share of the sample, this clone is medium-sized (0.01 to 0.1%). The chain joins TRBV11-2 to TRBJ1-2; no reliable D call. The CDR3 covers 12 residues. The V and J ends lost 2 bases and 2 bases respectively, with 3 bases between them. Germline CDR1 and CDR2: SGHAT and FQNNGV. The CDR3 here is CASSLSNYGYTF. The CDR3 DNA sequence: TGTGCCAGCAGCTTATCGAACTATGGCTACACCTTC.

There are a few counts of this clone. The chain joins TRBV27 to TRBJ2-7; 10 bases match TRBD1. Trimming removed 5 bases from V and 6 bases from J; junction bases left unmatched: 7. The CDR3 is 14 residues long. The V gene's germline CDR1 is MNHEY and CDR2 SMNVEV (reference sequence). For the CDR3, the DNA is TGTGCCAGCAGTCCCGCCGGGACAGGGGTCGAGCAGTACTTC. Encoded protein: CASSPAGTGVEQYF.

This CDR3 is CASSYSGGGNEQFF. CDR3 sequence (DNA): TGTGCCAGCAGTTACTCGGGAGGGGGGAATGAGCAGTTCTTC. The chain uses TRBV6-6 and TRBJ2-1; a weak D match, TRBD2 (7 bases). V lost 0 bases to trimming and J lost 7 bases, with 10 bases between them. This CDR3 spans 14 amino acids. Germline values: CDR1 MNHNY, CDR2 SVGAGI (reference sequence).

The rearrangement uses TRBV5-6 and TRBJ2-3; weak D call: TRBD2 (6 bases). Trimming took off 1 base at V and 3 bases at J, with 9 bases between the two ends. The CDR3 extends over 14 amino acids. CDR1 and CDR2 (germline): SGHDT, YYEEEE. The CDR3 DNA reads as TGTGCCAGCAGCTTGTCTAGCGAGACAGATACGCAGTATTTT. Translating it yields CASSLSSETDTQYF. Based on the CDR3 plus reference TRBV5-6 and TRBJ2-3, the full variable domain is DAGVTQSPTHLIKTRGQQVTLRCSPKSGHDTVSWYQQALGQGPQFIFQYYEEEERQRGNFPDRFSGHQFPNYSSELNVNALLLGDSALYLCASSLSSETDTQYFGPGTRLTVL.

The chain employs TRBV7-9 and TRBJ2-5, with 9 nucleotides matching TRBD1. The tail of the sequence fits TRBJ2-7 better, so the J call may be wrong. The CDR3 loop spans 15 amino acids. Looked up from germline, CDR1 is SEHNR and CDR2 is FQNEAQ (reference sequence). DNA of the CDR3: TGTGCCAGCAGCTCTCCGGGACAGGGAATATACGAGCAGTACTTC. Translated: CASSSPGQGIYEQYF.

The table lists this clone with a count of one. The rearrangement joins TRBV19 to TRBJ2-7; TRBD1 matches 10 bases. With 4 bases clipped from V and 5 bases from J, the junction kept 2 bases outside the gene matches. The CDR3 runs 13 residues. Looked up from germline, CDR1 is LNHDA and CDR2 is SQIVND (reference sequence). CDR3 sequence: CASSRDRGDEQYF. In nucleotides, the CDR3 is TGTGCCAGTAGTAGGGACAGGGGAGACGAGCAGTACTTC.

The V and J genes are TRBV7-3 and TRBJ1-1; 11 bases agree with TRBD1. Germline lookup yields CDR1 SGHTA and CDR2 FQGTGA. Germline trimming cut 4 bases from V and 7 bases from J; bases unmatched to any gene: 11. The CDR3 has 16 residues. CDR3 region: CASSSRTGGAMGEAFF. In DNA, the CDR3 is TGTGCCAGCAGCTCGAGGACAGGGGGCGCAATGGGTGAAGCTTTCTTT.

The rearrangement uses TRBV28 and TRBJ2-7; 8 bases are shared with TRBD2. This CDR3 is built from 16 residues. V shed 6 bases and J 1 base; nucleotides not matched to a gene: 11. The germline gives CDR1 MDHEN, CDR2 SYDVKM. In nucleotides, the CDR3 is TGTGCCAGCAGACCTTCTACTAGCGGTTGGTCCTACGAGCAGTACTTC. It codes for CASRPSTSGWSYEQYF.

V usage is TRBV19 and J usage is TRBJ1-1; D is uncertain. The CDR3 is 11 residues long. Trimming removed 7 bases from V and 4 bases from J, with 7 bases in between. CDR1 and CDR2 from the germline V gene are LNHDA and SQIVND (reference sequence). Here the CDR3 reads CASIQFTEAFF. CDR3 nucleotides: TGTGCCAGTATCCAGTTCACTGAAGCTTTCTTT.

V is TRBV19 and J is TRBJ2-2; TRBD2 matches at 8 bases. CDR1 is LNHDA, CDR2 SQIVND, per germline (reference sequence). The CDR3 runs to 16 residues. V gave up 3 bases and J gave up 6 bases; unmatched junction bases: 9. The CDR3 sequence: CASSIRRGALPGELFF. CDR3 in DNA: TGTGCCAGTAGTATTCGGCGGGGGGCGCTTCCCGGGGAGCTGTTTTTT.

The chain has TRBV28 and TRBJ1-2; the match to TRBD1 covers 7 bases. The germline gives CDR1 MDHEN, CDR2 SYDVKM. V was pared by 5 bases and J by 4 bases, with 7 bases of the junction left unmatched. The CDR3 totals 14 residues. This CDR3 is CASSQIQGVYGYTF. The CDR3, as DNA: TGTGCCAGCAGTCAAATCCAGGGGGTCTATGGCTACACCTTC.

CDR3 sequence: CASSLGRGQGLTEAFF. CDR3 DNA: TGTGCCAGCAGCTTAGGGAGGGGACAGGGTCTCACTGAAGCTTTCTTT. The chain couples TRBV11-2 to TRBJ1-1; TRBD1 matches at 9 bases. The CDR3 length is 16 residues. V shed 1 base and J 4 bases; nucleotides not matched to a gene: 7. In germline, CDR1 is SGHAT, CDR2 FQNNGV.

V gene TRBV5-1 combines with J gene TRBJ2-5, with 12 bases that match TRBD2. Germline CDR1 and CDR2: SGHRS and YFSETQ. This CDR3 region has 15 residues. V shed 4 bases and J 4 bases; nucleotides not matched to a gene: 5. The DNA for the CDR3 is TGCGCCAGCAGCCTAGGGACTAGCGGGTTAGAGACCCAGTACTTC. Its translation is CASSLGTSGLETQYF.

The rearrangement links TRBV29-1 to TRBJ1-1; D remains unclear. V gave up 1 base and J gave up 4 bases, with 7 bases separating them. Germline values: CDR1 SQVTM, CDR2 ANQGSEA. The CDR3 has 12 amino acids. The CDR3 nucleotides are TGCAGCGTTGAAGGTACCAGCACTGAAGCTTTCTTT. Amino acid sequence: CSVEGTSTEAFF.

This chain uses TRBV29-1 with TRBJ2-2; maybe TRBD1 (5 bases). Germline-derived CDR1 and CDR2 are SQVTM and ANQGSEA. The CDR3 runs to 14 residues. V was pared by 6 bases and J by 0 bases, with 11 bases between. CDR3 sequence (DNA): TGCAGCGTGTCCCGGACATCGAACACCGGGGAGCTGTTTTTT. It codes for CSVSRTSNTGELFF.

The chain combines TRBV5-1 with TRBJ2-3, with a tentative D call TRBD2 (6 bases). V was pared by 4 bases and J by 2 bases, with 20 bases between. This CDR3 spans 17 amino acids. CDR1 and CDR2 from the germline V gene are SGHRS and YFSETQ. CDR3 in amino acids: CASSARRDSLNTDTQYF. In DNA form, the CDR3 reads TGCGCCAGCAGCGCCCGTCGGGACTCTCTTAACACAGATACGCAGTATTTT.

This clone was seen more than once but under ten times. V is TRBV6-5 and J is TRBJ2-7; 10 nucleotides align to TRBD2. This CDR3 has 15 residues. The trim removed 4 bases at V and 0 bases at J, leaving 3 bases unmatched. Germline-derived CDR1 and CDR2 are MNHEY and SVGAGI. In DNA form, the CDR3 reads TGTGCCAGCAGTTCTTGGACTAGCGGCTCCTACGAGCAGTACTTC. Amino acids: CASSSWTSGSYEQYF.

The V and J genes are TRBV2 and TRBJ2-1, with D unclear. The length of the CDR3 is 16 residues. CDR1 and CDR2 from the germline V gene are SNHLY and FYNNEI. Trimming stripped 3 bases from V and 6 bases from J, with 18 bases between. This CDR3 is CASSEAAFMAANEQFF. CDR3 bases: TGTGCCAGCAGTGAGGCAGCCTTTATGGCGGCCAATGAGCAGTTCTTC. The full variable domain, its missing parts supplied by reference TRBV2 and TRBJ2-1, is EPEVTQTPSHQVTQMGQEVILRCVPISNHLYFYWYRQILGQKVEFLVSFYNNEISEKSEIFDDQFSVERPDGSNFTLKIRSTKLEDSAMYFCASSEAAFMAANEQFFGPGTRLTVL.